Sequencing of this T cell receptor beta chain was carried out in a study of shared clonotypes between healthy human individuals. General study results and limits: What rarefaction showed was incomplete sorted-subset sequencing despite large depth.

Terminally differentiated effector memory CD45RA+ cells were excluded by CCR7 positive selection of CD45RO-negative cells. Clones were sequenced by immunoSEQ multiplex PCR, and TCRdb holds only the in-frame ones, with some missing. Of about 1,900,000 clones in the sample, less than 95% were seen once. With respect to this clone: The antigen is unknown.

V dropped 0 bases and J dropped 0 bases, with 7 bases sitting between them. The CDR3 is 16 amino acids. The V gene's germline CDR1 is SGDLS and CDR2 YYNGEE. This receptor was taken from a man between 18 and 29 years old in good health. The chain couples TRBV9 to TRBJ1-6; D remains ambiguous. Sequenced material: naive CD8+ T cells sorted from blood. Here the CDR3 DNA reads TGTGCCAGCAGCGTAGGGAGCAGCTCCTATAATTCACCCCTCCACTTT. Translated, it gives CASSVGSSSYNSPLHF. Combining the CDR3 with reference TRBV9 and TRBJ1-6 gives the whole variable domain DSGVTQTPKHLITATGQRVTLRCSPRSGDLSVYWYQQSLDQGLQFLIQYYNGEERAKGNILERFSAQQFPDLHSELNLSSLELGDSALYFCASSVGSSSYNSPLHFGNGTRLTVT.